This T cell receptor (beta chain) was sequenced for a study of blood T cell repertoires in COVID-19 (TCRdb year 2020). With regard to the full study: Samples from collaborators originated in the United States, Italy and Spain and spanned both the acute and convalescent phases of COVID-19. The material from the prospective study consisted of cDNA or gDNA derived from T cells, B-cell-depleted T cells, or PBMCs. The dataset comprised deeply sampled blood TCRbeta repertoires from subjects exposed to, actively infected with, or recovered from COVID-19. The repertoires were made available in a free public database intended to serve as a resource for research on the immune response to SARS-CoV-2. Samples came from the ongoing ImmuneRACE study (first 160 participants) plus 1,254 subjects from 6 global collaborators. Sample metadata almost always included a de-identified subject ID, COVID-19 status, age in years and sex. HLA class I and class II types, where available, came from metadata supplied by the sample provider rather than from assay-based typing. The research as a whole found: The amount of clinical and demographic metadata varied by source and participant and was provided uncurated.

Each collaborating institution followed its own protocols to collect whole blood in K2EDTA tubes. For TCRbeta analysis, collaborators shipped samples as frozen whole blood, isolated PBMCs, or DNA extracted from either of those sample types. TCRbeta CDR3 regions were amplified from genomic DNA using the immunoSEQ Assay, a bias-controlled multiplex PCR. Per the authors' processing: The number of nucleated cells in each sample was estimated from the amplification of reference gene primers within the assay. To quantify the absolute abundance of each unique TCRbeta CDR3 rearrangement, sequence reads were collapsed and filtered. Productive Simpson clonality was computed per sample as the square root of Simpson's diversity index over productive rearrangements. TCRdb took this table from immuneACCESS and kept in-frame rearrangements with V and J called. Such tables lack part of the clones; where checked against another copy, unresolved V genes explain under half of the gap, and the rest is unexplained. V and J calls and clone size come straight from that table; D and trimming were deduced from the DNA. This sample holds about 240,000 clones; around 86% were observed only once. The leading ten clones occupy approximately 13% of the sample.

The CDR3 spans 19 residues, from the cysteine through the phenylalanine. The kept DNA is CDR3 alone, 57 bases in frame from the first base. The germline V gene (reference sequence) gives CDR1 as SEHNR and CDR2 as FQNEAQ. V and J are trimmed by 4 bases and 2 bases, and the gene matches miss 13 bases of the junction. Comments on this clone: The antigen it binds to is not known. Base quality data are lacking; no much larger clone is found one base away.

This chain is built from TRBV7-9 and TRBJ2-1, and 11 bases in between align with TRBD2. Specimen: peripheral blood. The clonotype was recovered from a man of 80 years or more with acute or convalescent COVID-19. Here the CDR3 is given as CASSSLGTSGQKAYNEQFF. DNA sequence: TGTGCCAGCAGCTCCCTCGGGACTAGCGGACAGAAGGCCTACAATGAGCAGTTCTTC.